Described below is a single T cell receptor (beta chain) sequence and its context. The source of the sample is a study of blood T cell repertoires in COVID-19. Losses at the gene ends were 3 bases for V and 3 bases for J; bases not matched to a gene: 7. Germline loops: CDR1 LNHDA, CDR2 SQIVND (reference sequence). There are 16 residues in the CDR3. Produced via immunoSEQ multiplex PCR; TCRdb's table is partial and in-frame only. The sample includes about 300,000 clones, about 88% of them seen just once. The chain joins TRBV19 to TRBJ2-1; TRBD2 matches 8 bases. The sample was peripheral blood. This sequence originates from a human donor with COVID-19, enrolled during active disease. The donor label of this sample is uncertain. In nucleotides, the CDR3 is TGTGCCAGTAGTATCTTCGGAGCGGGAGTCTACAATGAGCAGTTCTTC. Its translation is CASSIFGAGVYNEQFF. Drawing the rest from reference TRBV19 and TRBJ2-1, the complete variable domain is DGGITQSPKYLFRKEGQNVTLSCEQNLNHDAMYWYRQDPGQGLRLIYYSQIVNDFQKGDIAEGYSVSREKKESFPLTVTSAQKNPTAFYLCASSIFGAGVYNEQFFGPGTRLTVL.